Listed below are T cell receptor beta chains from one sample, sequenced in a study of T cell responses to AZD1222 COVID-19 vaccine. Using immunoSEQ multiplex PCR, the repertoire was profiled, and TCRdb retains in-frame clones only, with some absent. The sample comprises under 200,000 clones, 85% to 90% of which are singletons, and about 4.3% rests with the top ten. The source was peripheral blood, collected 28 days after the second AZD1222 dose. The receptors stem from an adult who received the AZD1222 COVID-19 vaccine. Each CDR3 is given with its conserved first and last residue. Each record gives: CDR3 DNA, CDR3 protein, J gene, clone size, V gene, D gene, CDR3 length. The D gene is left open where the match is weak. The listing skips clone size in some rows; elsewhere it reads once, few, many or a size class.

CDR3 DNA: TGTGCTAGTGGTTTGCCACAGGGGACCACTGAAGCTTTCTTT
CDR3 protein: CASGLPQGTTEAFF
J gene: TRBJ1-1
clone size: NA
V gene: TRBV12-5
D gene: TRBD1
CDR3 length: 14

CDR3 DNA: TGTGCCAGCAGCTTACAAAGAGCGGGCGAGCAGTACTTC
CDR3 protein: CASSLQRAGEQYF
J gene: TRBJ2-7
clone size: few
V gene: TRBV7-2
D gene: NA
CDR3 length: 13

CDR3 DNA: TGTGCCACCAGCAGAGATCCAGCTCAGCCCCAGCATTTT
CDR3 protein: CATSRDPAQPQHF
J gene: TRBJ1-5
clone size: once
V gene: TRBV15
D gene: NA
CDR3 length: 13

CDR3 DNA: TGTGCCTGGAGTTGGGACAGGGGCGAGGGACCCCTCCACTTT
CDR3 protein: CAWSWDRGEGPLHF
J gene: TRBJ1-6
clone size: NA
V gene: TRBV30
D gene: TRBD1
CDR3 length: 14

CDR3 DNA: TGTGCCAGCAGTATTCGCCGAGGGACTGAAGCTTTCTTT
CDR3 protein: CASSIRRGTEAFF
J gene: TRBJ1-1
clone size: NA
V gene: TRBV27
D gene: NA
CDR3 length: 13

CDR3 DNA: TGTGCCAGCAGGGATAGTAGCAATCAGCCCCAGCATTTT
CDR3 protein: CASRDSSNQPQHF
J gene: TRBJ1-5
clone size: NA
V gene: TRBV6-5
D gene: NA
CDR3 length: 13

CDR3 DNA: TGTGCCAGTAGTATAGGGCGAGGTTTTGATACGCAGTATTTT
CDR3 protein: CASSIGRGFDTQYF
J gene: TRBJ2-3
clone size: NA
V gene: TRBV19
D gene: NA
CDR3 length: 14

CDR3 DNA: TGTGCCAGCCGGGTCTCATCCACCGGGGAGCTGTTTTTT
CDR3 protein: CASRVSSTGELFF
J gene: TRBJ2-2
clone size: once
V gene: TRBV7-3
D gene: NA
CDR3 length: 13

CDR3 DNA: TGTGCCAGCAGCTCCTTACCCTCCTACGAGCAGTACTTC
CDR3 protein: CASSSLPSYEQYF
J gene: TRBJ2-7
clone size: NA
V gene: TRBV7-3
D gene: NA
CDR3 length: 13

CDR3 DNA: TGCGCCAGCAGCCCCAGAGGGGTGGTCACCGGGGAGCTGTTTTTT
CDR3 protein: CASSPRGVVTGELFF
J gene: TRBJ2-2
clone size: NA
V gene: TRBV5-1
D gene: NA
CDR3 length: 15

CDR3 DNA: TGTGCCAGCAGCTTGGGCAGGCAACTCACAGATACGCAGTATTTT
CDR3 protein: CASSLGRQLTDTQYF
J gene: TRBJ2-3
clone size: NA
V gene: TRBV5-8
D gene: NA
CDR3 length: 15

CDR3 DNA: TGCGCCAGCAGCCTAATCCCCGGGACTAGCGGTGGACTAGCCAAAAACATTCAGTACTTC
CDR3 protein: CASSLIPGTSGGLAKNIQYF
J gene: TRBJ2-4
clone size: once
V gene: TRBV5-1
D gene: TRBD2
CDR3 length: 20

CDR3 DNA: TGTGCCAGTAGGGAAGGGGGCGCCTACGAGCAGTACTTC
CDR3 protein: CASREGGAYEQYF
J gene: TRBJ2-7
clone size: NA
V gene: TRBV19
D gene: TRBD1
CDR3 length: 13

CDR3 DNA: TGCGCCAGCAGCTTGGACGGACTAGCATCTGATACGCAGTATTTT
CDR3 protein: CASSLDGLASDTQYF
J gene: TRBJ2-3
clone size: once
V gene: TRBV5-1
D gene: TRBD2
CDR3 length: 15

CDR3 DNA: TGTGCCTGGAGTGTGGAGCTAGCGATCGGGGAGCTGTTTTTT
CDR3 protein: CAWSVELAIGELFF
J gene: TRBJ2-2
clone size: NA
V gene: TRBV30
D gene: NA
CDR3 length: 14

CDR3 DNA: TGTGCCAGCAGCCTTAGGACAGGGGGCTACACCGGGGAGCTGTTTTTT
CDR3 protein: CASSLRTGGYTGELFF
J gene: TRBJ2-2
clone size: once
V gene: TRBV9
D gene: TRBD1
CDR3 length: 16

CDR3 DNA: TGTGCCAGTAGCCGGAATACAGGAACTAATGAAAAACTGTTTTTT
CDR3 protein: CASSRNTGTNEKLFF
J gene: TRBJ1-4
clone size: NA
V gene: TRBV6-4
D gene: NA
CDR3 length: 15

CDR3 DNA: TGTGCCAGCTCAGAGGGGGAGGATCAGCCCCAGCATTTT
CDR3 protein: CASSEGEDQPQHF
J gene: TRBJ1-5
clone size: NA
V gene: TRBV18
D gene: NA
CDR3 length: 13

CDR3 DNA: TGTGCCAGCAGCTTATTTGAAAAACTGTTTTTT
CDR3 protein: CASSLFEKLFF
J gene: TRBJ1-4
clone size: NA
V gene: TRBV7-9
D gene: NA
CDR3 length: 11

CDR3 DNA: TGTGCCTGGATCCTCACTGAAGCTTTCTTT
CDR3 protein: CAWILTEAFF
J gene: TRBJ1-1
clone size: once
V gene: TRBV30
D gene: NA
CDR3 length: 10

CDR3 DNA: TGTGCCAGCAGCGCGTTACAGAGGAAGACCCAGTACTTC
CDR3 protein: CASSALQRKTQYF
J gene: TRBJ2-5
clone size: NA
V gene: TRBV7-8
D gene: NA
CDR3 length: 13

CDR3 DNA: TGTGCCAGCAGCCAAGATTCAGCAGGTGGACTCCAAGGGCAGTTCTTC
CDR3 protein: CASSQDSAGGLQGQFF
J gene: TRBJ2-1
clone size: NA
V gene: TRBV3-1/TRBV3-2
D gene: NA
CDR3 length: 16

CDR3 DNA: TGTGCCAGCAGTGAAGAACAGGCCACTGAAGCTTTCTTT
CDR3 protein: CASSEEQATEAFF
J gene: TRBJ1-1
clone size: NA
V gene: TRBV2
D gene: NA
CDR3 length: 13